The 5 T cell receptor beta chains in this list originate from one sample, sequenced in a study of shared clonotypes between healthy human individuals. Assay: immunoSEQ multiplex PCR; the TCRdb copy retains only in-frame clones and omits some. The repertoire consists of roughly 640,000 clones, with around 67% occurring once and the leading ten covering roughly 1.7%. Sample: memory CD4+ T cells sorted from blood. Subset noted: CD45RA-negative fraction. These receptors came from a woman in her twenties or thirties in good health.

V usage is TRBV5-1 and J usage is TRBJ1-4, with a weak D call TRBD1 (5 bases). Germline V gives CDR1 SGHRS, CDR2 YFSETQ. The V gene lost 3 bases and the J gene lost 3 bases, with 12 bases spanning the gap. The CDR3 contains 15 residues. Here the CDR3 reads CASSSGDSSNEKLFF. Here the CDR3 DNA reads TGCGCCAGCAGCTCCGGAGACAGTTCTAATGAAAAACTGTTTTTT.

The chain combines TRBV6-1 with TRBJ1-3; TRBD1 aligns across 8 bases. This CDR3 spans 14 amino acids. V shed 4 bases, J shed 5 bases, and the junction held 4 bases outside the gene matches. Germline V gives CDR1 MNHNS, CDR2 SASEGT. The CDR3 reads CASSGDRGRNTIYF. The DNA of the CDR3 is TGTGCCAGCAGTGGAGACAGGGGTCGAAACACCATATATTTT.

This chain connects TRBV6-6 to TRBJ1-2, with D possibly matching TRBD1 (6 bases). This CDR3 region has 14 residues. The germline gives CDR1 MNHNY, CDR2 SVGAGI (reference sequence). Trimming shortened V by 8 bases and J by 7 bases, and 20 bases separated the two germline ends. The CDR3 bases are TGTGCCAGCGACAAGGGGGGCGGACTCCGTGGCTACACCTTC. Protein product: CASDKGGGLRGYTF.

The chain carries TRBV5-6 and TRBJ2-7; the D call may be TRBD1 or TRBD2 (6 bases each). The CDR3 contains 15 residues. The germline V gene has CDR1 SGHDT and CDR2 YYEEEE. V was clipped by 3 bases and J by 1 base, with 14 bases between them. CDR3 residues: CASSSLGGPSYEQYF. The CDR3 region has the DNA TGTGCCAGCAGCTCCCTGGGGGGCCCGTCCTACGAGCAGTACTTC.

This chain connects TRBV27 to TRBJ2-5; no firm D call. Matching the DNA end better, TRBJ2-7 makes the J call doubtful. The CDR3 spans 14 residues. CDR1 and CDR2 (germline): MNHEY, SMNVEV (reference sequence). CDR3 sequence reads: CASSLRFLGYEQYF. CDR3 bases: TGTGCCAGCAGTTTAAGGTTTCTTGGCTACGAGCAGTACTTC.